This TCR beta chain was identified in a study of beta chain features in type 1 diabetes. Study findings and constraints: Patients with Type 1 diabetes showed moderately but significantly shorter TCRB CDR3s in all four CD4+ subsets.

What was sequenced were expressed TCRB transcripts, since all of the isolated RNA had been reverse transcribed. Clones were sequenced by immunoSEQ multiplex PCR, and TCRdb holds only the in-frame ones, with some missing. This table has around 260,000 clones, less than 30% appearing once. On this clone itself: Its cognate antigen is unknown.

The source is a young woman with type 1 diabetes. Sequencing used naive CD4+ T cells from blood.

CDR3 protein: CASSLAGGASGANVLTF. The CDR3 region has the DNA TGTGCCAGCAGCTTAGCAGGGGGAGCCTCTGGGGCCAACGTCCTGACTTTC. V is TRBV7-9 and J is TRBJ2-6, with a possible D match to TRBD1 (6 bases). Trimming shortened V by 0 bases and J by 0 bases, and 9 bases separated the two germline ends. Per germline, CDR1 SEHNR and CDR2 FQNEAQ (reference sequence). The CDR3 covers 17 residues.